These 14 T cell receptor beta chains share one sample of origin, sequenced in a study of metastatic and nonmetastatic thyroid tumors. TCRdb reprocessed the PCR reads via MiXCR. Of about 45,000 clones listed, about 4.2% are singletons. All patients were treatment-naive before thyroid surgery. Sequenced: blood. These receptors were obtained from a female donor with papillary thyroid cancer or a benign thyroid nodule (not recorded which). Some clones in this sample may be carry-over from other donors' samples.

This clone was seen more than once but under ten times. A much larger clone sits a single nucleotide away, making a read error possible. The genes are TRBV7-3 and TRBJ1-2, with 9 bases aligning to TRBD1. Trimming took 6 bases from V and 7 from J; bases not matched to a gene: 12. This CDR3 is built from 15 residues. CDR1 SGHTA and CDR2 FQGTGA come from the germline V gene. The CDR3 is CASRLCGQGSGGYTF. The DNA for the CDR3 is TGTGCCAGCAGATTATGTGGACAGGGGTCCGGTGGCTACACCTTC.

This clone was picked up a small number of times. V is TRBV30 and J is TRBJ2-5; 8 bases are a match to TRBD1. The CDR3 is made up of 12 amino acids. The ends lost 5 bases at V and 5 bases at J; junction bases unmatched: 4. In germline, CDR1 is GTSNPN, CDR2 SVGIG (reference sequence). CDR3 DNA: TGTGCCTGGGGACAGGGTGGCGAGACCCAGTACTTC. This encodes CAWGQGGETQYF.

This clone was picked up a small number of times. J is TRBJ1-2 and V is TRBV15; no definite D call. This CDR3 has 13 residues. From germline, CDR1 is LNHNV and CDR2 YYDKDF (reference sequence). The V gene lost 4 bases and the J gene lost 0 bases, with 6 bases spanning the gap. This CDR3 is CATSMDPNYGYTF. CDR3 coding DNA: TGTGCCACCAGCATGGACCCTAACTATGGCTACACCTTC.

This clone counts as medium-sized (0.01 to 0.1%). J is TRBJ2-1 and V is TRBV6-1, with D unresolved. The germline V gene encodes CDR1 MNHNS and CDR2 SASEGT. The CDR3 sequence is 15 residues long. The V gene lost 5 bases and the J gene lost 6 bases, with 17 bases spanning the gap. CDR3 in amino acids: CASSYRWSSGNEQFF. The CDR3 bases are TGTGCCAGCAGTTACAGATGGTCTTCAGGCAATGAGCAGTTCTTC.

The V call is TRBV7-9, the J call TRBJ2-2; a weak D match, TRBD2 (5 bases). Per the germline V gene, CDR1 is SEHNR and CDR2 is FQNEAQ (reference sequence). This CDR3 has 14 residues. The V and J ends lost 5 bases and 16 bases respectively, with 23 bases between them. The CDR3: CASSPQPNTGEPFF. The CDR3 DNA is TGTGCCAGCAGCCCGCAACCTAACACCGGGGAACCGTTTTTT.

The chain combines TRBV5-1 with TRBJ2-5; 16 nucleotides match TRBD2. Trimming removed 4 bases from V and 5 bases from J; junction bases left unmatched: 8. Germline CDR1 SGHRS, CDR2 YFSETQ. The CDR3 totals 17 residues. CDR3 nucleotides: TGCGCCAGCAGCCCGGGACTAGCGGGGGGGCGTATGGAGACCCAGTACTTC. This gives the protein CASSPGLAGGRMETQYF.

At least ten counts were recorded for this clone. The chain links TRBV25-1 to TRBJ1-2; the D is unclear. This CDR3 contains 15 residues. V was cut by 1 base and J by 1 base, with 10 bases left in between. The V gene's germline CDR1 is MGHDK and CDR2 SYGVNS. CDR3 nucleotides: TGTGCCAGCAGTGAATTGAGGGAGGGTAACTATGGCTACACCTTC. Translated, it gives CASSELREGNYGYTF.

At least ten counts were recorded for this clone. The V call is TRBV6-4, the J call TRBJ2-3; a possible D gene is TRBD1 (5 bases). Germline CDR1 MRHNA, CDR2 SNTAGT. V lost 2 bases and J 2 bases, leaving 8 bases between the germline ends. This CDR3 is 14 amino acids long. For the CDR3, the DNA is TGTGCCAGCAGTGACGGTGGGGCCACAGATACGCAGTATTTT. Residues: CASSDGGATDTQYF.

In this sample, this clone turned up many times. V is TRBV30 and J is TRBJ1-4, with TRBD1 matching over 8 bases. The CDR3 covers 14 residues. V lost 0 bases, J lost 8 bases, and 5 bases stayed unmatched. From germline, CDR1 is GTSNPN and CDR2 SVGIG (reference sequence). In DNA form, the CDR3 reads TGTGCCTGGAGTGTACGCAGGGGGCGCGAAAAACTGTTTTTT. This translates into CAWSVRRGREKLFF.

This chain uses TRBV6-4 with TRBJ2-7; perhaps TRBD1 as D (5 bases). Germline CDR1 is MRHNA and CDR2 is SNTAGT. Trimming shortened V by 4 bases and J by 11 bases, and 18 bases separated the two germline ends. The length of the CDR3 is 13 residues. The CDR3 is CASSGDAGKRKYF. The CDR3 bases are TGTGCCAGCAGTGGGGATGCAGGGAAGAGAAAGTACTTC.

By share, this clone counts as medium-sized (0.01 to 0.1%). The chain links TRBV14 to TRBJ2-7; D not certain. V dropped 0 bases and J dropped 1 base, with 4 bases sitting between them. Per the germline V gene, CDR1 is SGHDN and CDR2 is FVKESK. The CDR3 spans 13 residues. CDR3 DNA sequence: TGTGCCAGCAGCCAAGACAGATCCTACGAGCAGTACTTC. Residues: CASSQDRSYEQYF.

This rearrangement joins TRBV2 to TRBJ2-5; D may be TRBD2 (6 bases). Trimming shortened V by 2 bases and J by 5 bases, and 6 bases separated the two germline ends. Germline values: CDR1 SNHLY, CDR2 FYNNEI. The CDR3 runs to 12 residues. CDR3 nucleotides: TGTGCCAGCAGTGAACTAGCGGAGACCCAGTACTTC. Its translation: CASSELAETQYF.

Ten or more counts support this clone. The V call is TRBV20-1, the J call TRBJ2-7, with a possible D match to TRBD2 (6 bases). CDR1 is DFQATT, CDR2 SNEGSKA, per germline (reference sequence). The length of the CDR3 is 12 residues. The CDR3 nucleotides read TGCATGGGGACTGACGGGCCCTACGAGCAGTACTTC. Protein: CMGTDGPYEQYF.

The rearrangement links TRBV5-5 to TRBJ1-4, with a weak D call TRBD1 (5 bases). This CDR3 has 17 amino acids. V dropped 0 bases and J dropped 0 bases, with 12 bases sitting between them. CDR1 and CDR2 (germline): SGHKS, YYEKEE (reference sequence). CDR3 bases: TGTGCCAGCAGCTTGGAGTTTTTAGGGGCAACTAATGAAAAACTGTTTTTT. Translating gives CASSLEFLGATNEKLFF. The full variable domain, its missing parts supplied by reference TRBV5-5 and TRBJ1-4, is DAGVTQSPTHLIKTRGQQVTLRCSPISGHKSVSWYQQVLGQGPQFIFQYYEKEERGRGNFPDRFSARQFPNYSSELNVNALLLGDSALYLCASSLEFLGATNEKLFFGSGTQLSVL.